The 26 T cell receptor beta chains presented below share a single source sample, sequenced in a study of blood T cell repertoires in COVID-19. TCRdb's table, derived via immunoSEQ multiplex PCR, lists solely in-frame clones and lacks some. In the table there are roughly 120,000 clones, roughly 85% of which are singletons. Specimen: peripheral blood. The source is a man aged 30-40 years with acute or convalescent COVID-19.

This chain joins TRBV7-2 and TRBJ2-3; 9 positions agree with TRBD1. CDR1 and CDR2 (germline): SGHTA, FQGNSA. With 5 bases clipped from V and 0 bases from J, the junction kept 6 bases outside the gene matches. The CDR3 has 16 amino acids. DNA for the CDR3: TGTGCCAGCAGCCCCTGGACAGGGGCCAGCACAGATACGCAGTATTTT. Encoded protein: CASSPWTGASTDTQYF.

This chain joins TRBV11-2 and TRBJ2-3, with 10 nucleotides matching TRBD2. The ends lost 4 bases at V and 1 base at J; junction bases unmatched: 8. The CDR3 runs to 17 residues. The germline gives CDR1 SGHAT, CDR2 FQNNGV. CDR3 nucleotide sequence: TGTGCCAGCAGCTCACTAGCGGGACGGATTGGCACAGATACGCAGTATTTT. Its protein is CASSSLAGRIGTDTQYF.

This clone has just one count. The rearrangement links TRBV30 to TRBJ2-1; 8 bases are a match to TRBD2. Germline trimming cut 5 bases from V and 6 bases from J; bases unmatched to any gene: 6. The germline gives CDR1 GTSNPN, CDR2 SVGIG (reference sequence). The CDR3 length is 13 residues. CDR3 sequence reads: CAWESGSSNEQFF. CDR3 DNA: TGTGCCTGGGAGAGCGGGAGTAGCAATGAGCAGTTCTTC.

The CDR3 region has the DNA TGTGCCAGCAGCCAAGATCTGACAGGGGGATCGAGTGAAGCTTTCTTT. Encoded protein: CASSQDLTGGSSEAFF. The chain has TRBV3-1 (or the pseudogene TRBV3-2) and TRBJ1-1; TRBD1 agrees at 9 bases. The V gene end was trimmed by 0 bases and the J gene end by 7 bases; junction bases not matched to a gene: 9. Germline V CDR1 and CDR2: LGHDT, YNNKEL (reference sequence). This CDR3 has 16 amino acids.

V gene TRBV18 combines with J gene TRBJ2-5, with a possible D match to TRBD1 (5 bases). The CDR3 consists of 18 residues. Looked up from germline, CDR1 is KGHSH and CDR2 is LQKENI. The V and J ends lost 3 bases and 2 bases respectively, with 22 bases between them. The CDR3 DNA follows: TGTGCCAGCTCACCTTATTATATCAGGGAACCAGTACAAGAGACCCAGTACTTC. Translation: CASSPYYIREPVQETQYF.

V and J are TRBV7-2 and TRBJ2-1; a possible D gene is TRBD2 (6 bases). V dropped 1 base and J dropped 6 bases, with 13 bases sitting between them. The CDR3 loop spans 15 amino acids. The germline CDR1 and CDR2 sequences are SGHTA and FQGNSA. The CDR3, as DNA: TGTGCCAGCAGCTTAGTACTCGGGGGACGCAATGAGCAGTTCTTC. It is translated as CASSLVLGGRNEQFF.

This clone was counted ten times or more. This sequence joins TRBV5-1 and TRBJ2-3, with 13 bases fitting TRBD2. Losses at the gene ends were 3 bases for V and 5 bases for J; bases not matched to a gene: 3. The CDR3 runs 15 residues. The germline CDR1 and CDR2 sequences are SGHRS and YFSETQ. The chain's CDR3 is CASSSGLAGVDTQYF. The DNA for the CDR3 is TGCGCCAGCAGCTCCGGACTAGCGGGAGTAGATACGCAGTATTTT.

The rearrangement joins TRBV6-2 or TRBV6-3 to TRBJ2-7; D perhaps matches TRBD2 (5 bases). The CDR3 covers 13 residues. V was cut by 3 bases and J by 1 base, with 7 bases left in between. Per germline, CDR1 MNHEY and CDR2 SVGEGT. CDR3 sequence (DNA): TGTGCCAGCAGTTATCGGGGATCCTACGAGCAGTACTTC. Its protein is CASSYRGSYEQYF.

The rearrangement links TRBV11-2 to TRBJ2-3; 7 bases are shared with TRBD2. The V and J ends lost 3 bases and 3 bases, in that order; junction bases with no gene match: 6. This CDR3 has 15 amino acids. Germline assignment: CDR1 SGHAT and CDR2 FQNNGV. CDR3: CASSFLGEGTDTQYF. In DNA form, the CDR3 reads TGTGCCAGCAGCTTCCTTGGGGAGGGGACAGATACGCAGTATTTT.

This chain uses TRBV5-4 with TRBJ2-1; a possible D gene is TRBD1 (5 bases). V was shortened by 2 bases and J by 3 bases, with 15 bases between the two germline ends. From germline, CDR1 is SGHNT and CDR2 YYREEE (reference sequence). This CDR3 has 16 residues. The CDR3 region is CASSLGDSSYYNEQFF. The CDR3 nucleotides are TGTGCCAGCAGCTTAGGCGACAGCTCCTACTACAATGAGCAGTTCTTC.

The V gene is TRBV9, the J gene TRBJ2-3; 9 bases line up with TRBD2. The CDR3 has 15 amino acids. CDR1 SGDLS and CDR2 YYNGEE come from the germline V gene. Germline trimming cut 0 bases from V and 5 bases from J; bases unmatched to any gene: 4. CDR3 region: CASSVDSGGRDTQYF. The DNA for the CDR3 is TGTGCCAGCAGCGTAGATAGCGGGGGTAGAGATACGCAGTATTTT.

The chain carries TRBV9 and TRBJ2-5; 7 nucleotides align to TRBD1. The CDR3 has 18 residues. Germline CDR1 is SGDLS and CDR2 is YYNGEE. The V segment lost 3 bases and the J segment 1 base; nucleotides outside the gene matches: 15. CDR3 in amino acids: CASSAPHGTALGQETQYF. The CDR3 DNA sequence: TGTGCCAGCAGCGCCCCGCACGGGACAGCCCTGGGCCAAGAGACCCAGTACTTC.

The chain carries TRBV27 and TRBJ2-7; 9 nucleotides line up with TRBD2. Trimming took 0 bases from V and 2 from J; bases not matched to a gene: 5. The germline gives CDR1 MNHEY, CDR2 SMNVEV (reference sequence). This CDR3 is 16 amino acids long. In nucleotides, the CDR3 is TGTGCCAGCAGTTTATCGTGGCTAGCGGGGACCTACGAGCAGTACTTC. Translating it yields CASSLSWLAGTYEQYF.

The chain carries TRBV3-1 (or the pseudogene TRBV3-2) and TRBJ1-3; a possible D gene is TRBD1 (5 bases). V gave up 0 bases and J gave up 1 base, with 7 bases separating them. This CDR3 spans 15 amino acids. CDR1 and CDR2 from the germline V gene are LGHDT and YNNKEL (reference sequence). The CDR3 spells CASSQDGQSGNTIYF. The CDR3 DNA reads TGTGCCAGCAGCCAAGATGGACAATCTGGAAACACCATATATTTT.

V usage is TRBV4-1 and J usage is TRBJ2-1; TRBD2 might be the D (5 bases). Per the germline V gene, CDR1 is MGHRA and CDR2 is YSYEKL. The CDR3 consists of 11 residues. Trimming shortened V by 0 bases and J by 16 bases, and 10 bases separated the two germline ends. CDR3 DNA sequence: TGCGCCAGCAGCCAAGATAGGACTTTCTTCTTC. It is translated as CASSQDRTFFF.

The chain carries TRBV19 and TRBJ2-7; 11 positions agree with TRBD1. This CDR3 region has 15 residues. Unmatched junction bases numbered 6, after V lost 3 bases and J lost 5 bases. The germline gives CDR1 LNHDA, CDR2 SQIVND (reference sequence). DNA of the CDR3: TGTGCCAGTAGTATTCTGGGACAGGGGGTCCACGAGCAGTACTTC. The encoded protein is CASSILGQGVHEQYF.

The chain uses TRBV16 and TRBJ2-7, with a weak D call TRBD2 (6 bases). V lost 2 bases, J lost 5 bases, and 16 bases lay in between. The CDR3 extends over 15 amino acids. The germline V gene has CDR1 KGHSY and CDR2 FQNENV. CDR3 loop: CASSQGRPGENEQYV. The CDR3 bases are TGTGCCAGCAGCCAAGGGAGGCCCGGAGAAAACGAGCAGTACGTC.

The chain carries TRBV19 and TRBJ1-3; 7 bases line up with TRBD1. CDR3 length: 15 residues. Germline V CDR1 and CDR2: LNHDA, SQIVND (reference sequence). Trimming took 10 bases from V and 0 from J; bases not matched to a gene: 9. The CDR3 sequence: CATTNRDSSGNTIYF. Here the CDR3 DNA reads TGTGCCACTACGAACCGGGACAGCTCTGGAAACACCATATATTTT.

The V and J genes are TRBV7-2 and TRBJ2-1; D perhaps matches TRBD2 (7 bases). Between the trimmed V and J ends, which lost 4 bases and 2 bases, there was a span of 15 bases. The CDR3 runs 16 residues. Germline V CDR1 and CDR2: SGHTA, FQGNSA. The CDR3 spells CASSWGGLATYNEQFF. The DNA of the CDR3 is TGTGCCAGCAGCTGGGGGGGGCTAGCGACCTACAATGAGCAGTTCTTC.

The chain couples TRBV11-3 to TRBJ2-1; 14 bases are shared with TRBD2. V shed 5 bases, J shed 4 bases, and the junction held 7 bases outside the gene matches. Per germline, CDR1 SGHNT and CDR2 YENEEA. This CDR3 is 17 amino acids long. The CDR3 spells CASSVSGTSGSYNEQFF. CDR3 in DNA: TGTGCCAGCAGCGTTTCCGGGACTAGCGGGAGTTACAATGAGCAGTTCTTC. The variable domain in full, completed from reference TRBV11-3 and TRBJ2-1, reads EAGVVQSPRYKIIEKKQPVAFWCNPISGHNTLYWYLQNLGQGPELLIRYENEEAVDDSQLPKDRFSAERLKGVDSTLKIQPAELGDSAVYLCASSVSGTSGSYNEQFFGPGTRLTVL.

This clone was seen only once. The CDR3 protein is CASSRSGTQYF. DNA for the CDR3: TGTGCCAGCAGTCGATCGGGGACCCAGTACTTC. The chain employs TRBV11-2 and TRBJ2-5; unclear D gene. This CDR3 has 11 amino acids. V was clipped by 6 bases and J by 7 bases, with 9 bases between them. Germline-derived CDR1 and CDR2 are SGHAT and FQNNGV.

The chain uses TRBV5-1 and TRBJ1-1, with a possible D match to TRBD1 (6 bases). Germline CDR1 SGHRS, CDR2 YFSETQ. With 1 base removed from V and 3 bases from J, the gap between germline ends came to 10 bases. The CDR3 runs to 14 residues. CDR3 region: CASSLQGTDTEAFF. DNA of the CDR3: TGCGCCAGCAGCTTGCAGGGGACGGACACTGAAGCTTTCTTT.

The CDR3 DNA sequence: TGTGCCAGCAGCTTAGCGCCGGGTCCGTGGGAAGAGACCCAGTACTTC. Residues: CASSLAPGPWEETQYF. This chain uses TRBV7-6 with TRBJ2-5; D gene ambiguous. Germline V CDR1 and CDR2: SGHVS, FNYEAQ. Trimming pared 0 bases from V and 3 bases from J, leaving 14 bases between. This CDR3 region has 16 residues.

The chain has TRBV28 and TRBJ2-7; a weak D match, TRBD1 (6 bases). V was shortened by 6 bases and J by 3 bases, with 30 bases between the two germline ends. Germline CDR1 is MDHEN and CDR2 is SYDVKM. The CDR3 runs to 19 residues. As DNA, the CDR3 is TGTGCCAGCAGCACCACCCCCCAGGGGTTCTGGGGGAGAATCTACGAGCAGTACGTC. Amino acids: CASSTTPQGFWGRIYEQYV.

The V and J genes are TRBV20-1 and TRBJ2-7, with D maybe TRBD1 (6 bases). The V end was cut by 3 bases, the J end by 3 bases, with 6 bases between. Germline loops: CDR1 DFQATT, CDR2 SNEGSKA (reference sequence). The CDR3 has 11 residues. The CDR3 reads CSARDSYEQYV. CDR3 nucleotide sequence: TGCAGTGCTAGGGACAGCTACGAGCAGTACGTC.

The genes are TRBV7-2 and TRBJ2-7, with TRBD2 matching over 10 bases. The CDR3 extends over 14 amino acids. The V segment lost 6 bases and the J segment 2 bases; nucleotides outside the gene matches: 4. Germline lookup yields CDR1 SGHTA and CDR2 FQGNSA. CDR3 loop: CASRSLAGAYEQYF. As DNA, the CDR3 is TGTGCCAGCAGATCCCTAGCGGGGGCCTACGAGCAGTACTTC. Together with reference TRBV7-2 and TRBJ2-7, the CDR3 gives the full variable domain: GAGVSQSPSNKVTEKGKDVELRCDPISGHTALYWYRQSLGQGLEFLIYFQGNSAPDKSGLPSDRFSAERTGGSVSTLTIQRTQQEDSAVYLCASRSLAGAYEQYFGPGTRLTVT.